Listed below are T cell receptor beta chains from one sample, sequenced in a study of T cell clonotyping in hematopoietic cell transplantation. Only in-frame clones appear in the TCRdb table, and some are missing; sequencing was by immunoSEQ multiplex PCR. This table has some 9,400 clones, 60% to 80% appearing once. The material sequenced was PBMCs, taken 180 days after allogeneic stem cell transplant. The receptors stem from a male patient aged 40-50 years who had an allogeneic stem cell transplant from a related donor, so the T cells may come from the graft donor. Some clones in this sample may be carry-over from other donors' samples. Both conserved end residues are part of each CDR3. The D gene is left open where the match is weak. For some rows the clone size is stated as once, few or many, or as a class when expanded; others skip it.

v_gene,abundance,d_gene,j_gene,CDR3aa,CDR3nt
TRBV5-6,NA,TRBD1,TRBJ2-5,CASSGWTGAQETQYF,TGTGCCAGCAGCGGGTGGACAGGCGCCCAAGAGACCCAGTACTTC
TRBV7-2,NA,NA,TRBJ1-1,CASSFTGAFEAFF,TGTGCCAGCAGCTTTACGGGGGCCTTTGAAGCTTTCTTT
TRBV12-5,NA,NA,TRBJ1-1,CASGLGRRGEAFF,TGTGCTAGTGGTCTCGGGCGGCGTGGTGAAGCTTTCTTT
TRBV4-2,few,NA,TRBJ1-5,CASSQGVNQPQHF,TGTGCCAGCAGCCAAGGAGTCAATCAGCCCCAGCATTTT
TRBV20-1,few,NA,TRBJ1-2,CSAEFYGYTF,TGCAGTGCCGAGTTCTATGGCTACACCTTC
TRBV30,NA,TRBD2,TRBJ2-7,CAWSARGGSHEQYF,TGTGCCTGGAGTGCCCGGGGAGGGTCCCACGAGCAGTACTTC
TRBV29-1,NA,NA,TRBJ2-5,CSVQDVGAQETQYF,TGCAGCGTTCAAGATGTCGGAGCTCAAGAGACCCAGTACTTC
TRBV19,NA,NA,TRBJ2-2,CASSIWGAIGAGELFF,TGTGCCAGTAGTATCTGGGGGGCGATCGGAGCCGGGGAGCTGTTTTTT
TRBV5-1,few,NA,TRBJ1-2,CASSSGYSAGYTF,TGCGCCAGCAGCTCGGGCTACAGTGCCGGCTACACCTTC
TRBV11-1,NA,TRBD2,TRBJ2-7,CASSLLLAGGLTSYEQYF,TGTGCCAGCAGCTTATTACTAGCGGGGGGACTTACCTCCTACGAGCAGTACTTC
TRBV5-1,NA,NA,TRBJ1-3,CASSLADGFVSGNTIYF,TGCGCCAGCAGCTTGGCCGACGGATTCGTTTCTGGAAACACCATATATTTT
TRBV7-3,NA,TRBD2,TRBJ2-2,CASSLAGAHTGELFF,TGTGCCAGCAGCCTAGCGGGGGCCCACACCGGGGAGCTGTTTTTT
TRBV30,NA,NA,TRBJ1-6,CAWSLMRGGSPLHF,TGTGCCTGGAGTCTTATGCGTGGTGGTTCACCCCTCCACTTT
TRBV2,NA,TRBD1,TRBJ1-1,CASSGDRNTEAFF,TGTGCCAGCAGTGGGGACAGGAACACTGAAGCTTTCTTT
TRBV14,few,TRBD2,TRBJ2-1,CASSQSLLAGGREGYNEQFF,TGTGCCAGCAGCCAATCCCTGTTAGCGGGGGGCCGGGAGGGGTACAATGAGCAGTTCTTC
TRBV30,NA,NA,TRBJ2-5,CAWGAGGTETQYF,TGTGCCTGGGGGGCAGGGGGGACAGAGACCCAGTACTTC
TRBV7-9,NA,NA,TRBJ2-7,CASSLAGTGWYEQYF,TGTGCCAGCAGCTTAGCGGGCACAGGTTGGTACGAGCAGTACTTC
TRBV11-2,NA,NA,TRBJ2-5,CASSLGRQETQYF,TGTGCCAGCAGCTTGGGACGCCAAGAGACCCAGTACTTC
TRBV4-1,NA,NA,TRBJ1-5,CASSQDHRSRGRNQPQHF,TGCGCCAGCAGCCAAGATCACCGGTCCAGGGGCCGCAATCAGCCCCAGCATTTT
TRBV6-5,NA,NA,TRBJ1-1,CASSLQQYTEAFF,TGTGCCAGCTCGTTGCAACAGTACACTGAAGCTTTCTTT
TRBV27,few,NA,TRBJ2-7,CASSFRRDHEQYF,TGTGCCAGCAGTTTCCGCAGGGACCACGAGCAGTACTTC
TRBV7-2,NA,NA,TRBJ1-5,CASSWAGYSNQPQHF,TGTGCCAGCAGCTGGGCAGGTTATAGCAATCAGCCCCAGCATTTT
TRBV25-1,NA,NA,TRBJ2-1,CASSEFLQGNEQFF,TGTGCCAGCAGTGAATTCCTTCAGGGTAATGAGCAGTTCTTC
TRBV2,NA,NA,TRBJ1-5,CASRTGLSNQPQHF,TGTGCCAGCAGAACAGGACTTAGCAATCAGCCCCAGCATTTT
TRBV30,NA,NA,TRBJ2-2,CALDGGTGELFF,TGTGCCTTGGATGGGGGCACCGGGGAGCTGTTTTTT
TRBV19,NA,NA,TRBJ1-1,CASSIMGNTEAFF,TGTGCCAGTAGTATTATGGGTAACACTGAAGCTTTCTTT
TRBV25-1,NA,TRBD1,TRBJ2-7,CASSWTGVSYEQYF,TGTGCCAGCAGTTGGACAGGGGTTTCCTACGAGCAGTACTTC
TRBV6-1,NA,NA,TRBJ1-2,CASSGFQPGADYGYTF,TGTGCCAGCAGTGGTTTTCAACCCGGGGCGGACTATGGCTACACCTTC
TRBV2,few,TRBD1,TRBJ1-1,CASIPVGGWNTEAFF,TGTGCCAGCATACCGGTAGGGGGCTGGAACACTGAAGCTTTCTTT
TRBV27,NA,NA,TRBJ2-5,CASSLSSLDQETQYF,TGTGCCAGCAGTTTATCATCCCTGGACCAAGAGACCCAGTACTTC
TRBV28,NA,NA,TRBJ1-5,CASSWGSGNQPQHF,TGTGCCAGCAGTTGGGGGTCAGGCAATCAGCCCCAGCATTTT
TRBV10-3,once,NA,TRBJ1-3,CATQGASGNTIYF,TGTGCCACTCAGGGAGCCTCTGGAAACACCATATATTTT
TRBV6-1,NA,NA,TRBJ1-6,CASSEALVNSPLHF,TGTGCCAGCAGTGAAGCGCTGGTGAATTCACCCCTCCACTTT
TRBV19,NA,TRBD1,TRBJ2-3,CASRDIKTGHRTDTQYF,TGTGCCAGTAGGGACATAAAGACAGGGCATCGCACAGATACGCAGTATTTT
TRBV5-4,medium-sized,TRBD1,TRBJ2-5,CASSRGQGAGETQYF,TGTGCCAGCAGCAGGGGACAGGGGGCCGGAGAGACCCAGTACTTC
TRBV30,NA,NA,TRBJ1-4,CAWSAPTGFGEKLFF,TGTGCCTGGAGTGCCCCCACAGGGTTTGGCGAAAAACTGTTTTTT
TRBV16,NA,NA,TRBJ1-2,CASSQFSGEKNYGYTF,TGTGCCAGCAGCCAATTTTCAGGGGAGAAGAACTATGGCTACACCTTC